This T cell receptor beta chain originates from a study of shared clonotypes between healthy human individuals. Turning to the study itself: For every donor, three CD4 naive, three CD4 memory, two CD8 naive and one CD8 memory plates were used.

The CDR3 length is 17 residues. Germline V gives CDR1 ENHRY, CDR2 SYGVKD. V lost 5 bases to trimming and J lost 0 bases, with 20 bases between them. Data came from immunoSEQ multiplex PCR; TCRdb stores just in-frame clones and leaves some out. The table lists approximately 1.4 million clones, under 99% of them singletons. The receptor comes from a young man in good health. The chain is built from TRBV10-3 and TRBJ2-7; either TRBD1 or TRBD2 may supply D (6 bases each). Source material: naive CD4+ T cells sorted from blood. Subset of the sample: CD45RA+ positively selected. CDR3 in amino acids: CAISLIGRGQSSYEQYF. CDR3 nucleotides: TGTGCCATCAGTCTGATCGGCCGGGGGCAGAGCTCCTACGAGCAGTACTTC.